This T cell receptor (beta chain) was found in a study of T cells in Graves' hyperthyroidism and ophthalmopathy (dated by TCRdb to between 2018 and 2021). Regarding the study in general: Peripheral blood samples were taken at the time of initial diagnosis, prior to any treatment. The 100 or so discovery patients were randomly divided into training and test sets at a 7:3 ratio. Prospective prediction of ophthalmopathy was tested in an independent validation cohort consisting of 18 hyperthyroidism patients and around 16 patients who later progressed to ophthalmopathy. After sampling, hyperthyroidism patients received methimazole starting at 30 mg daily, and ophthalmopathy patients received high-dose intravenous methylprednisolone. To identify distinguishing TCR V-J signatures, a discovery cohort of around 100 patients was used, comprising fewer than 45 with Graves' ophthalmopathy and some 60 with stable Graves' hyperthyroidism. The study also compared thyroid tissue and blood T-cell repertoires from roughly 6 Graves' hyperthyroidism patients. The paper describes TCR Vbeta CDR3 sequencing of around 130 peripheral blood samples, made up of about 41 ophthalmopathy patients, roughly 75 hyperthyroidism patients and some 17 progressor patients.

The TCR beta CDR3 regions were amplified from RNA transcripts. The first round of RT-PCR for the TCR CDR3 was performed with the HTBI primer set and the Qiagen OneStep RT-PCR kit. Libraries were constructed in a second round of multiplex PCR, after which size selection and purification were performed. The libraries were sequenced on an Illumina HiSeq2000 using paired-end 100 bp reads. Regarding the original processing steps: SOAPnuke was used to process the raw data, with reads discarded if the reads contained adapters or uncalled bases, had a mean Phred below 15, or lacked an exact constant-primer or identifier match. COPE v1.2.5 was used to merge the high-quality paired reads, and each unique nucleotide sequence was defined as a clonotype. MiTCR v1.1 was used to align the clonotypes against IMGT TRBV, TRBD and TRBJ reference segments. Only V-J combinations with frequency above 0.0001, covering roughly 99% of repertoires, were analysed. A TCS score was defined as the ratio between F50 (clonal expansion) and ExV (chaos), using BLOSUM62-based TCRdist between CDR3 peptides within each V-J. Welch's t-statistics and random forest reduced roughly 500 V-J features to 10 to 15, which were used in a naive Bayes classifier (R e1071). Starting from the raw public reads, TCRdb applied fastp trimming at Q25, assembled clones with MiXCR and retained in-frame beta chains. Here each entry gathers all rows of one CDR3 protein and keeps the most common genes and DNA. The V and J calls and clone size come from TCRdb's table, not from the authors' own analysis. The sample table contains approximately 430,000 distinct CDR3 sequences; only one count was recorded for around 16% of them. Together, the top ten hold 13% to 15% of the sample.

A note on this clonotype: Its specific antigen is unknown. No clone much larger than this one lies a single base away; base qualities are absent.

V trim: 8 bases; J trim: 5 bases; unmatched bases: 19. Measured from the cysteine to the phenylalanine, the CDR3 is 18 residues long. Only CDR3 DNA remains: 54 bases, in frame from the first base. In the germline V gene, CDR1 corresponds to KGHDR and CDR2 to SFDVKD. Graves' hyperthyroidism was defined as stable when no progression to ophthalmopathy occurred over 18 months of follow-up. Hyperthyroidism patients were newly diagnosed, with disease duration under 2 months, and aged 18 to 65 years. Patients with uncontrolled infections, other autoimmune diseases, pregnancy or lactation were excluded. Diagnoses were established on the basis of clinical symptoms, serum thyroxine and TRAb, thyroid ultrasound, and orbital computed tomography. PBMCs were separated from 10 ml of fresh peripheral blood using Ficoll-Paque density gradient centrifugation. Total RNA was extracted using Trizol reagent, and RNA quality was assessed on an Agilent 2100 Bioanalyzer.

Paper-wide results and their limitations: No statistical method was used to set the sample size in advance, and investigators knew the group allocation. In validation, the model predicted progression to ophthalmopathy with around 71% sensitivity and 72% to 75% specificity, a median of 6.5 months before onset. Blood samples also contained most of the expanded thyroid clonotypes (frequency above 0.001), which suggests that blood repertoires may reflect thyroid immune responses. In cross-validation, a model built on a 13 V-J signature told ophthalmopathy apart from stable hyperthyroidism with less than 90% sensitivity and about 81% specificity, and in testing the same model reached 80%/75%.

The chain joins TRBV24-1 to TRBJ1-4, and 7 bases in between align with TRBD1. Sequenced sample: blood. This TCR derives from a woman between 18 and 29 years old with Graves' hyperthyroidism. The nucleotides are TGTGCCACCAAAGAGCCCCGACAGGGACGGCCCTCGAATGAAAAACTGTTTTTT. Translation gives CATKEPRQGRPSNEKLFF.